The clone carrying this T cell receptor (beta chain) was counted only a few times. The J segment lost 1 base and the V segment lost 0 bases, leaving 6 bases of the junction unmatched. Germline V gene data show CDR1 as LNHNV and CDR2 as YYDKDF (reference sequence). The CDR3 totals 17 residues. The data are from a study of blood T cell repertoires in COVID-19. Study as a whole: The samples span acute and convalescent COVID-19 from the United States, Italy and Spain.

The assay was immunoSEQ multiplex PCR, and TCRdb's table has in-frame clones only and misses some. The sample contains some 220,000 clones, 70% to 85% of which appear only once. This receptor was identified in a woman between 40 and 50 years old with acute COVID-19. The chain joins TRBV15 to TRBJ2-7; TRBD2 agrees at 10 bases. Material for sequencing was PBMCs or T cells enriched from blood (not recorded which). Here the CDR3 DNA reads TGTGCCACCAGCAGAGATTACCCTAGCGGGGGTTCCTACGAGCAGTACTTC. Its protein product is CATSRDYPSGGSYEQYF.